This T cell receptor beta chain was found in a study of cytotoxic CD8 clonotypes in ibrutinib-treated CLL. Study-wide results and limits: Higher clonality was seen at ibrutinib response and a return toward baseline at progression.

Libraries were prepared by immunoSEQ multiplex PCR; TCRdb keeps only in-frame clonotypes and omits some of them. Of some 140,000 clones in the sample, 80% to 95% were seen once. The germline V gene encodes CDR1 SGHNT and CDR2 YYREEE (reference sequence). The CDR3 is made up of 13 amino acids. Trimming shortened V by 4 bases and J by 7 bases, and 12 bases separated the two germline ends. In the case of this clone: Its matching antigen is unknown.

Sample: PBMCs, taken after 12 months of ibrutinib treatment. This TCR came from a human donor with chronic lymphocytic leukemia. V is TRBV5-4 and J is TRBJ2-1; a possible D gene is TRBD1 (6 bases). The CDR3 bases are TGTGCCAGCAGCATCGGACAGCTTAATGAGCAGTTCTTC. Its protein product is CASSIGQLNEQFF.